Below are 29 T cell receptor beta chains sequenced from a single sample in a study of T cell responses to AZD1222 COVID-19 vaccine. Sequencing was performed with immunoSEQ multiplex PCR; in TCRdb, only in-frame clones are kept and a portion is missing. This repertoire shows some 150,000 clones, 70% to 90% found once; its top ten account for around 7.9%. Sample: peripheral blood, taken 28 days after the second dose of the MenACWY control vaccine. The receptors stem from an adult who received the MenACWY meningococcal vaccine as a control.

The CDR3 reads CASSLGGQSTDTQYF. The CDR3 DNA sequence: TGTGCCAGCTCCCTGGGGGGACAGAGCACAGATACGCAGTATTTT. This chain links TRBV18 with TRBJ2-3, with D possibly TRBD1 on 7 matching bases. The V gene lost 6 bases and the J gene lost 0 bases, with 13 bases spanning the gap. Germline CDR1 is KGHSH and CDR2 is LQKENI. The CDR3 is 15 residues long. The full variable domain, with the rest looked up from reference TRBV18 and TRBJ2-3, is NAGVMQNPRHLVRRRGQEARLRCSPMKGHSHVYWYRQLPEEGLKFMVYLQKENIIDESGMPKERFSAEFPKEGPSILRIQQVVRGDSAAYFCASSLGGQSTDTQYFGPGTRLTVL.

This sequence joins TRBV15 and TRBJ2-2; D may be TRBD2 (7 bases). CDR1 and CDR2 from the germline V gene are LNHNV and YYDKDF (reference sequence). CDR3 length: 14 residues. Trimming shortened V by 8 bases and J by 2 bases, and 12 bases separated the two germline ends. This CDR3 reads CATLQGLNTGELFF. CDR3 sequence (DNA): TGTGCCACCTTACAGGGACTAAACACCGGGGAGCTGTTTTTT. The variable domain in full, with the rest retrieved from reference TRBV15 and TRBJ2-2, is DAMVIQNPRYQVTQFGKPVTLSCSQTLNHNVMYWYQQKSSQAPKLLFHYYDKDFNNEADTPDNFQSRRPNTSFCFLDIRSPGLGDTAMYLCATLQGLNTGELFFGEGSRLTVL.

The chain recombines TRBV2 with TRBJ2-7; D is ambiguous. CDR3 length: 14 residues. V was cut by 6 bases and J by 4 bases, with 16 bases left in between. The germline gives CDR1 SNHLY, CDR2 FYNNEI. The DNA for the CDR3 is TGTGCCAGCAGCGCTGGGAATTTGAGGTACGAGCAGTACTTC. It encodes CASSAGNLRYEQYF.

V and J are TRBV7-8 and TRBJ1-2; 7 nucleotides agree with TRBD1. Germline V gene sequence: CDR1 SGHVS, CDR2 FQNEAQ. The V segment lost 2 bases and the J segment 4 bases; nucleotides outside the gene matches: 16. CDR3 length: 18 amino acids. DNA for the CDR3: TGTGCCAGCAGCTTAATCGCGACAGGGCAGGGGGGAGGCTATGGCTACACCTTC. This translates into CASSLIATGQGGGYGYTF.

The chain combines TRBV27 with TRBJ2-3, with 10 bases matching TRBD2. The CDR3 has 14 amino acids. Unmatched junction bases numbered 3, after V lost 5 bases and J lost 4 bases. Germline lookup yields CDR1 MNHEY and CDR2 SMNVEV (reference sequence). The CDR3 is CASSRTSGPDTQYF. The CDR3 DNA sequence: TGTGCCAGCAGTCGGACTAGCGGCCCAGATACGCAGTATTTT.

This rearrangement joins TRBV5-6 to TRBJ2-7, with TRBD2 matching over 13 bases. CDR1 SGHDT and CDR2 YYEEEE come from the germline V gene. V shed 7 bases, J shed 6 bases, and the junction held 16 bases outside the gene matches. There are 17 residues in the CDR3. CDR3 protein: CASLPTDGLAGEGEQYF. CDR3 DNA sequence: TGTGCCAGCCTCCCAACCGACGGACTAGCGGGAGAGGGCGAGCAGTACTTC.

The chain carries TRBV5-5 and TRBJ2-7; no definite D call. CDR1 SGHKS and CDR2 YYEKEE come from the germline V gene (reference sequence). V shed 2 bases and J shed 6 bases, with 12 bases lying between them. The CDR3 runs to 13 residues. CDR3 nucleotide sequence: TGTGCCAGCAGCTTTGACCCCTGGGGCGAGCAGTACGTC. Protein sequence: CASSFDPWGEQYV.

This chain connects TRBV14 to TRBJ2-1; no clear D. This CDR3 is 15 amino acids long. V dropped 1 base and J dropped 9 bases, with 16 bases sitting between them. Germline-derived CDR1 and CDR2 are SGHDN and FVKESK. This chain's CDR3 is CASSQVVTPNGEQFF. CDR3 in DNA: TGTGCCAGCAGCCAAGTTGTCACTCCTAATGGTGAGCAGTTCTTC.

This clone was recorded only once. This rearrangement joins TRBV2 to TRBJ1-2; tentatively, D is TRBD1 (6 bases). Germline V gene sequence: CDR1 SNHLY, CDR2 FYNNEI. Trimming left V 8 bases short and J 0 bases short, with 10 bases between. This CDR3 has 13 residues. CDR3 sequence (DNA): TGTGCCAGCCGGGACATAGCTAACTATGGCTACACCTTC. The encoded protein is CASRDIANYGYTF. Drawing the rest from reference TRBV2 and TRBJ1-2, the complete variable domain is EPEVTQTPSHQVTQMGQEVILRCVPISNHLYFYWYRQILGQKVEFLVSFYNNEISEKSEIFDDQFSVERPDGSNFTLKIRSTKLEDSAMYFCASRDIANYGYTFGSGTRLTVV.

The rearrangement links TRBV19 to TRBJ1-2; D is perhaps TRBD1 (5 bases). Germline V gives CDR1 LNHDA, CDR2 SQIVND (reference sequence). Trimming took 1 base from V and 2 from J, leaving 11 bases between them. The CDR3 length is 15 residues. The CDR3 is CASSIVHAGNYGYTF. The CDR3 nucleotides read TGTGCCAGTAGTATAGTACATGCAGGGAACTATGGCTACACCTTC.

This chain uses TRBV5-1 with TRBJ1-4, with D uncertain. The CDR3 covers 14 residues. Germline CDR1 and CDR2: SGHRS and YFSETQ. Trimming left V 0 bases short and J 3 bases short, with 6 bases between. Written as DNA, the CDR3 is TGCGCCAGCAGCTTGGAGACGGCTAATGAAAAACTGTTTTTT. Protein: CASSLETANEKLFF. The variable domain in full, completed from reference TRBV5-1 and TRBJ1-4, reads KAGVTQTPRYLIKTRGQQVTLSCSPISGHRSVSWYQQTPGQGLQFLFEYFSETQRNKGNFPGRFSGRQFSNSRSEMNVSTLELGDSALYLCASSLETANEKLFFGSGTQLSVL.

The chain employs TRBV6-6 and TRBJ2-2; no clear D. There are 13 residues in the CDR3. Trimming cost V 8 bases and J 0 bases, with 7 bases left between them. Germline-derived CDR1 and CDR2 are MNHNY and SVGAGI (reference sequence). The CDR3 loop reads CASDDSNTGELFF. In DNA form, the CDR3 reads TGTGCCAGCGATGATTCGAACACCGGGGAGCTGTTTTTT.

A remark on this clone: An end of the junction does not agree with germline; a read error may underlie this. This chain connects TRBV3-1 (or the pseudogene TRBV3-2) to TRBJ1-2; possible D gene TRBD1, 6 bases. The CDR3 has 15 amino acids. CDR1 and CDR2 (germline): LGHDT, YNNKEL (reference sequence). The CDR3 DNA reads as TGTGCCAGCACCCAAGGAGGGGGAGCTAACTATGGCTACACCTTC. Protein product: CASTQGGGANYGYTF.

This clone was picked up one time. The chain uses TRBV5-6 and TRBJ1-2; D is unresolved. Germline CDR1 SGHDT, CDR2 YYEEEE. V dropped 0 bases and J dropped 0 bases, with 12 bases sitting between them. The CDR3 runs 16 residues. The CDR3 here is CASSLEGPGANYGYTF. CDR3 coding DNA: TGTGCCAGCAGCTTGGAGGGCCCTGGGGCTAACTATGGCTACACCTTC. Filled out from reference TRBV5-6 and TRBJ1-2, the complete variable domain reads DAGVTQSPTHLIKTRGQQVTLRCSPKSGHDTVSWYQQALGQGPQFIFQYYEEEERQRGNFPDRFSGHQFPNYSSELNVNALLLGDSALYLCASSLEGPGANYGYTFGSGTRLTVV.

V and J are TRBV19 and TRBJ1-3, with unresolved D. The CDR3 is made up of 14 amino acids. Germline-derived CDR1 and CDR2 are LNHDA and SQIVND (reference sequence). Trimming removed 0 bases at V and 4 bases at J, with 7 bases between. The CDR3, as DNA: TGTGCCAGTAGTATAGATTCGCGGGGAAACACCATATATTTT. Its translation is CASSIDSRGNTIYF.

The chain couples TRBV5-1 to TRBJ2-6; possible D gene TRBD1, 6 bases. The CDR3 has 21 amino acids. Germline CDR1 reads SGHRS; CDR2 reads YFSETQ. The V end was cut by 4 bases, the J end by 0 bases, with 26 bases between. CDR3 DNA: TGCGCCAGCAGCAAAACCCCGAGGCTGACAGGCGTTGTCTCTGGGGCCAACGTCCTGACTTTC. The encoded protein is CASSKTPRLTGVVSGANVLTF.

The chain has TRBV11-2 and TRBJ1-4; no clear D. CDR1 and CDR2 from the germline V gene are SGHAT and FQNNGV. V dropped 5 bases and J dropped 8 bases, with 15 bases sitting between them. CDR3 length equals 14 residues. The CDR3 coding sequence is TGTGCCAGCAGCCCCGGCCCCGCGGGAGAAAAACTGTTTTTT. Translation gives CASSPGPAGEKLFF.

This chain connects TRBV5-1 to TRBJ1-6, with 8 bases identical to TRBD1. CDR3 length: 13 amino acids. In germline, CDR1 is SGHRS, CDR2 YFSETQ. Losses at the gene ends were 4 bases for V and 8 bases for J; bases not matched to a gene: 2. The CDR3 DNA sequence: TGCGCCAGCAGCCTGGGACAGGATTCACCCCTCCACTTT. Translated: CASSLGQDSPLHF. Full variable domain (missing parts from reference TRBV5-1 and TRBJ1-6): KAGVTQTPRYLIKTRGQQVTLSCSPISGHRSVSWYQQTPGQGLQFLFEYFSETQRNKGNFPGRFSGRQFSNSRSEMNVSTLELGDSALYLCASSLGQDSPLHFGNGTRLTVT.

The rearrangement joins TRBV4-3 to TRBJ2-6; D is perhaps TRBD2 (6 bases). This CDR3 has 17 amino acids. Germline-derived CDR1 and CDR2 are LGHNA and YSLEER. V dropped 0 bases and J dropped 2 bases, with 11 bases sitting between them. The CDR3 region has the DNA TGCGCCAGCAGCCAAGATGTAGGCGGGACTGGGGCCAACGTCCTGACTTTC. It specifies CASSQDVGGTGANVLTF.

The chain couples TRBV29-1 to TRBJ2-7; D may match TRBD1 or TRBD2 (6 bases each). Germline-derived CDR1 and CDR2 are SQVTM and ANQGSEA. The V gene lost 6 bases and the J gene lost 8 bases, with 14 bases spanning the gap. This CDR3 has 11 residues. The CDR3 loop reads CSVNDGGQQYV. CDR3 coding DNA: TGCAGCGTCAATGATGGGGGGCAGCAGTACGTC.

The chain recombines TRBV5-1 with TRBJ2-4; no firm D call. This CDR3 is built from 20 residues. V was clipped by 1 base and J by 1 base, with 24 bases between them. Germline CDR1 and CDR2: SGHRS and YFSETQ. CDR3 nucleotides: TGCGCCAGCAGCTTGTGGGTGGCGGCACCCAATCCCCTGGCCAAAAACATTCAGTACTTC. As protein: CASSLWVAAPNPLAKNIQYF. Looking up the rest from reference TRBV5-1 and TRBJ2-4 gives the full variable domain: KAGVTQTPRYLIKTRGQQVTLSCSPISGHRSVSWYQQTPGQGLQFLFEYFSETQRNKGNFPGRFSGRQFSNSRSEMNVSTLELGDSALYLCASSLWVAAPNPLAKNIQYFGAGTRLSVL.

J is TRBJ1-4 and V is TRBV6-5, with a possible D match to TRBD1 (5 bases). The V gene's germline CDR1 is MNHEY and CDR2 SVGAGI. The V end was cut by 5 bases, the J end by 10 bases, with 17 bases between. The CDR3 totals 14 residues. The DNA of the CDR3 is TGTGCCAGCAGTCCTCAGGGTTGGCCGGTAAAACTGTTTTTT. Translating it yields CASSPQGWPVKLFF.

This chain joins TRBV19 and TRBJ1-4; unclear D gene. The V end was cut by 5 bases, the J end by 5 bases, with 6 bases between. The germline gives CDR1 LNHDA, CDR2 SQIVND (reference sequence). The CDR3 is 12 residues long. CDR3 amino acids: CASSAGNEKLFF. The CDR3 DNA reads as TGTGCCAGTAGTGCGGGAAATGAAAAACTGTTTTTT.

The genes are TRBV19 and TRBJ2-5; D is perhaps TRBD1 or TRBD2 (5 bases each). The germline V gene has CDR1 LNHDA and CDR2 SQIVND (reference sequence). This CDR3 is 16 amino acids long. V was trimmed by 5 bases and J by 0 bases, leaving 16 bases between them. CDR3 residues: CASSVGTRAHQETQYF. The CDR3 DNA is TGTGCCAGTAGTGTAGGGACGAGGGCCCACCAAGAGACCCAGTACTTC.

The V gene is TRBV19, the J gene TRBJ2-2; D might be TRBD1 (6 bases). The CDR3 sequence is 16 residues long. Trimming removed 6 bases at V and 0 bases at J, with 14 bases between. CDR1 LNHDA and CDR2 SQIVND come from the germline V gene (reference sequence). CDR3 residues: CASRSTGPPNTGELFF. In DNA form, the CDR3 reads TGTGCCAGTAGGTCGACAGGCCCGCCGAACACCGGGGAGCTGTTTTTT.

This clone has just a few counts. The genes are TRBV6-2 or TRBV6-3 and TRBJ2-7, with D perhaps matching TRBD2 (5 bases). This CDR3 has 14 residues. V shed 7 bases and J shed 7 bases, with 20 bases lying between them. Germline lookup yields CDR1 MNHEY and CDR2 SVGEGT. In DNA, the CDR3 is TGTGCCAGCATCCCGGAGGCTTGCTGGGTGGAGCAGTACGTC. It translates to CASIPEACWVEQYV.

The chain uses TRBV3-1 (or the pseudogene TRBV3-2) and TRBJ1-2; D may be TRBD1 (6 bases). The V gene's germline CDR1 is LGHDT and CDR2 YNNKEL (reference sequence). V was trimmed by 1 base and J by 2 bases, leaving 8 bases between them. This CDR3 comprises 14 residues. The CDR3 is CASSQVDSNYGYTF. CDR3 nucleotides: TGTGCCAGCAGCCAAGTGGACAGCAACTATGGCTACACCTTC.

The chain has TRBV24-1 and TRBJ2-3; perhaps TRBD1 as D (6 bases). CDR3 length: 16 amino acids. V dropped 3 bases and J dropped 3 bases, with 15 bases sitting between them. Germline V gene sequence: CDR1 KGHDR, CDR2 SFDVKD. CDR3 amino acids: CATSDTRQDVTDTQYF. CDR3 sequence (DNA): TGTGCCACCAGTGATACAAGACAGGATGTTACAGATACGCAGTATTTT.

J is TRBJ1-3 and V is TRBV7-8; D is ambiguous. V was shortened by 11 bases and J by 0 bases, with 5 bases between the two germline ends. Germline V gene data show CDR1 as SGHVS and CDR2 as FQNEAQ. CDR3 length: 11 residues. The CDR3 region is CAGISGNTIYF. In nucleotides, the CDR3 is TGTGCCGGAATCTCTGGAAACACCATATATTTT.